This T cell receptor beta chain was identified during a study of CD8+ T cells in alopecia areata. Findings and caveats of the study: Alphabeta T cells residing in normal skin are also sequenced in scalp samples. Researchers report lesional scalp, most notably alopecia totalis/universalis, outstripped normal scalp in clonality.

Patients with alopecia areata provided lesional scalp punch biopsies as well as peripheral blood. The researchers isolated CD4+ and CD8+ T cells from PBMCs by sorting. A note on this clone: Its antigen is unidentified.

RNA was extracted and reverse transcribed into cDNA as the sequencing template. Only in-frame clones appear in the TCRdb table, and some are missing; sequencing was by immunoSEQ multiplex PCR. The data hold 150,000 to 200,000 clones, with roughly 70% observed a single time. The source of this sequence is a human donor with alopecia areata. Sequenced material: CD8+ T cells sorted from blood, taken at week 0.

This CDR3 reads CASSFGQGQETQYF. As DNA, the CDR3 is TGTGCCAGCAGCTTTGGACAGGGCCAAGAGACCCAGTACTTC. This chain connects TRBV11-2 to TRBJ2-5, with 8 bases matching TRBD1. The CDR3 has 14 amino acids. V lost 3 bases, J lost 1 base, and 1 base stayed unmatched. CDR1 and CDR2 from the germline V gene are SGHAT and FQNNGV. Based on the CDR3 plus reference TRBV11-2 and TRBJ2-5, the full variable domain is EAGVAQSPRYKIIEKRQSVAFWCNPISGHATLYWYQQILGQGPKLLIQFQNNGVVDDSQLPKDRFSAERLKGVDSTLKIQPAKLEDSAVYLCASSFGQGQETQYFGPGTRLLVL.